Each of the 14 T cell receptor beta chains below was sequenced from the same sample in a study of CD8 T cells in ankylosing spondylitis. TCRdb passed the 5' RACE reads through MiXCR, listing each CDR3 protein once. The repertoire has tens of thousands of distinct CDR3 sequences, 2.5% to 3.5% of them found once; the top ten carry about 2.8%. The sample was blood, either unsorted or a sorted T cell fraction (not recorded which). The receptors here all came from a male donor with ankylosing spondylitis or in good health (not recorded which).

This clonotype has ten or more counts. The V gene is TRBV9, the J gene TRBJ2-5; D not certain. CDR3 length: 9 residues. V shed 8 bases and J shed 3 bases, with 2 bases lying between them. Germline CDR1 is SGDLS and CDR2 is YYNGEE. The CDR3 is CAREETQYF. The CDR3 coding sequence is TGTGCCAGGGAAGAGACCCAGTACTTC.

The CDR3 loop is CASSVTGTRYNEQFF. In DNA, the CDR3 is TGTGCCAGCAGCGTCACCGGGACGCGCTACAATGAGCAGTTCTTC. The chain joins TRBV9 to TRBJ2-1; D is perhaps TRBD1 or TRBD2 (5 bases each). V lost 2 bases, J lost 3 bases, and 12 bases lay in between. Germline CDR1 is SGDLS and CDR2 is YYNGEE. The CDR3 covers 15 residues.

This clonotype was observed at least ten times. This rearrangement joins TRBV9 to TRBJ2-1, with 15 bases identical to TRBD2. CDR3 length: 16 residues. The germline CDR1 and CDR2 sequences are SGDLS and YYNGEE. V was pared by 0 bases and J by 11 bases, with 6 bases of the junction left unmatched. The CDR3 here is CASSVAGTSGGFKQFF. The DNA of the CDR3 is TGTGCCAGCAGCGTAGCGGGGACTAGCGGGGGGTTTAAGCAGTTCTTC.

This clonotype was counted ten times or more. The chain links TRBV9 to TRBJ1-4, with D unclear. The CDR3 runs to 15 residues. Trimming shortened V by 0 bases and J by 8 bases, and 14 bases separated the two germline ends. Germline CDR1 and CDR2: SGDLS and YYNGEE. The CDR3 protein is CASSVGSLDKEKLFF. In nucleotides, the CDR3 is TGTGCCAGCAGCGTAGGGTCTTTGGATAAAGAAAAACTGTTTTTT.

Ten or more counts support this clonotype. CDR3 bases: TGTGCCAGCAGCGACGGACTAGCGGGCCGGTCGTCGGGGGAGCTGTTTTTT. Amino acid sequence: CASSDGLAGRSSGELFF. V is TRBV9 and J is TRBJ2-2; 11 bases are a match to TRBD2. This CDR3 has 17 residues. Germline CDR1 is SGDLS and CDR2 is YYNGEE. Trimming at V came to 3 bases and at J to 8 bases, leaving 12 bases not matched to a gene.

This clonotype came up many times. CDR3: CASSVARERETQYF. In DNA form, the CDR3 reads TGTGCCAGCAGCGTGGCTAGGGAGAGGGAGACCCAGTACTTC. The chain has TRBV9 and TRBJ2-5, with D maybe TRBD2 (5 bases). CDR3 length: 14 residues. Between the trimmed V and J ends, which lost 2 bases and 5 bases, there was a span of 13 bases. Germline V gene sequence: CDR1 SGDLS, CDR2 YYNGEE.

There are many counts of this clonotype. CDR3 amino acids: CASSVGPGQSSGNTIYF. CDR3 sequence (DNA): TGTGCCAGCAGCGTAGGCCCGGGTCAGAGCTCTGGAAACACCATATATTTT. The chain carries TRBV9 and TRBJ1-3; no firm D call. CDR3 size: 17 residues. Looked up from germline, CDR1 is SGDLS and CDR2 is YYNGEE. The V and J ends lost 0 bases and 0 bases respectively, with 13 bases between them.

This clonotype was detected ten times or more. This rearrangement joins TRBV9 to TRBJ2-5; 8 bases are a match to TRBD1. CDR1 and CDR2 (germline): SGDLS, YYNGEE. Losses at the gene ends were 2 bases for V and 7 bases for J; bases not matched to a gene: 4. The CDR3 consists of 13 residues. CDR3 loop: CASSVGQEATQYF. In DNA, the CDR3 is TGTGCCAGCAGCGTGGGACAGGAGGCGACCCAGTACTTC.

J is TRBJ2-2 and V is TRBV9, with 8 bases lining up with TRBD1. V trimming: 3 bases; J trimming: 0 bases; junction bases outside the gene matches: 4. The germline CDR1 and CDR2 sequences are SGDLS and YYNGEE. CDR3 size: 16 residues. CDR3 sequence: CASSATTGANTGELFF. DNA for the CDR3: TGTGCCAGCAGCGCGACGACAGGGGCGAACACCGGGGAGCTGTTTTTT.

This clonotype was seen more than once but under ten times. V gene TRBV9 combines with J gene TRBJ2-3, with a weak D call TRBD2 (6 bases). Germline loops: CDR1 SGDLS, CDR2 YYNGEE. The CDR3 spans 16 residues. V lost 2 bases and J lost 5, with 18 bases in between. The CDR3 loop reads CASSVRPMGGKDTQYF. The CDR3 DNA sequence: TGTGCCAGCAGCGTTAGGCCGATGGGGGGTAAAGATACGCAGTATTTT.

The V gene is TRBV9, the J gene TRBJ2-1, with TRBD2 identical over 7 bases. CDR1 SGDLS and CDR2 YYNGEE come from the germline V gene. CDR3 length: 13 amino acids. Unmatched junction bases numbered 7, after V lost 3 bases and J lost 10 bases. CDR3: CASSGLAYKEQFF. The CDR3 coding sequence is TGTGCCAGCAGCGGACTAGCCTATAAGGAGCAGTTCTTC.

There are many counts of this clonotype. The chain employs TRBV9 and TRBJ1-2; 9 bases match TRBD1. With 0 bases clipped from V and 4 bases from J, the junction kept 7 bases outside the gene matches. The CDR3 loop spans 16 amino acids. The germline CDR1 and CDR2 sequences are SGDLS and YYNGEE. The CDR3, as DNA: TGTGCCAGCAGCGTAGGGGAGGGACAGGGCATCTATGGCTACACCTTC. It encodes CASSVGEGQGIYGYTF.

V gene TRBV9 combines with J gene TRBJ2-1; D is possibly TRBD2 (6 bases). Germline V gene lookup returns CDR1 SGDLS and CDR2 YYNGEE. The CDR3 extends over 14 amino acids. Trimming stripped 2 bases from V and 6 bases from J, with 12 bases between. The CDR3 loop is CASSVASVTNEQFF. CDR3 bases: TGTGCCAGCAGCGTCGCTAGCGTCACCAATGAGCAGTTCTTC.

This clonotype has at least ten counts. This chain uses TRBV9 with TRBJ1-1, with 10 bases that match TRBD1. The length of the CDR3 is 17 residues. Germline-derived CDR1 and CDR2 are SGDLS and YYNGEE. V shed 0 bases and J 0 bases; nucleotides not matched to a gene: 5. DNA for the CDR3: TGTGCCAGCAGCGTAGGAGGGACAGGGGCGATGAACACTGAAGCTTTCTTT. The encoded protein is CASSVGGTGAMNTEAFF.